Presented here are 6 T cell receptor beta chains from one specimen sequenced in a study of T cell changes during pregnancy in multiple sclerosis (dated by TCRdb to the late 2010s). Libraries were built with the immunoSEQ multiplex PCR assay. The source is immuneACCESS, and TCRdb retained only in-frame sequences with V and J called. Part of the clones is not carried over; for the studies checked, unresolved V genes explain less than half of this, and the remainder is unexplained. The sample table records roughly 50,000 clones; roughly 92% of these occur just once. The biggest ten clones account for approximately 0.62% of the sample. The source material was CD4+ T cells from peripheral blood mononuclear cells, sampled in the third trimester of pregnancy. The receptors shown here come from a female donor with multiple sclerosis, enrolled in a pregnancy study.

The chain has TRBV5-6 and TRBJ2-5, with unresolved D. The CDR3 totals 14 residues. Germline CDR1 is SGHDT and CDR2 is YYEEEE. V lost 4 bases and J lost 3, with 13 bases in between. CDR3 sequence (DNA): TGTGCCAGCAGCCAACTGGCAGGAAAAGAGACCCAGTACTTC. It encodes CASSQLAGKETQYF. The full variable domain, rest sourced from reference TRBV5-6 and TRBJ2-5, is DAGVTQSPTHLIKTRGQQVTLRCSPKSGHDTVSWYQQALGQGPQFIFQYYEEEERQRGNFPDRFSGHQFPNYSSELNVNALLLGDSALYLCASSQLAGKETQYFGPGTRLLVL.

This chain links TRBV20-1 with TRBJ2-5; D is ambiguous. Trimming removed 1 base at V and 5 bases at J, with 5 bases between. The CDR3 sequence is 11 residues long. Per germline, CDR1 DFQATT and CDR2 SNEGSKA (reference sequence). CDR3 sequence: CSARGAETQYF. CDR3 in DNA: TGCAGTGCTAGAGGCGCGGAGACCCAGTACTTC.

This clone has a handful of counts. The chain joins TRBV5-1 to TRBJ1-1; no clear D gene. The germline V and J ends were trimmed by 0 bases and 1 base, with 13 bases remaining between them. This CDR3 comprises 16 residues. Germline CDR1 reads SGHRS; CDR2 reads YFSETQ. CDR3 protein: CASSLDAGLRNTEAFF. The CDR3 bases are TGCGCCAGCAGCTTGGACGCGGGGTTGAGGAACACTGAAGCTTTCTTT.

The chain couples TRBV2 to TRBJ1-5; 10 bases align to TRBD1. There are 16 residues in the CDR3. V lost 6 bases to trimming and J lost 7 bases; unmatched junction nucleotides: 12. Germline V lookup: CDR1 SNHLY, CDR2 FYNNEI. The CDR3 coding sequence is TGTGCCAGCAGCCCCGCGTGGACAGGGGGTAAACAGCCCCAGCATTTT. It codes for CASSPAWTGGKQPQHF.

CDR3 nucleotides: TGCAGTGCTAGCGGGAGATATGAGCAGTTCTTC. Encoded protein: CSASGRYEQFF. This chain links TRBV20-1 with TRBJ2-1; a weak D match, TRBD2 (6 bases). V was trimmed by 3 bases and J by 8 bases, leaving 8 bases between them. The CDR3 totals 11 residues. CDR1 and CDR2 (germline): DFQATT, SNEGSKA (reference sequence).

The rearrangement joins TRBV23-1 to TRBJ2-5; D is perhaps TRBD1 (5 bases). TRBV23-1 is identified as an open reading frame with a role that is uncertain. This CDR3 has 19 residues. Trimming removed 0 bases from V and 0 bases from J, with 20 bases in between. The CDR3 DNA follows: TGCGCCAGCAGTCAATCCGAGCAGGACAACTTTTGGTACCAAGAGACCCAGTACTTC. Amino acid sequence: CASSQSEQDNFWYQETQYF.